This passage covers 13 T cell receptor beta chains from one sample sequenced in a study of CD8+ T cells in alopecia areata. Treatment here: oral pan-JAK inhibitor, 5-10 mg twice daily. cDNA serving as the sequencing template came from extracted, reverse transcribed RNA. Generated by immunoSEQ multiplex PCR, the TCRdb table keeps only in-frame clones and is missing some. The data contain about 220,000 clones, more than 45% of them singletons. This material consisted of CD4+ T cells sorted from blood, taken at week 4, from a patient treated with tofacitinib. The receptors shown here come from a human donor with alopecia areata.

This clone was counted only a few times. V gene TRBV10-3 combines with J gene TRBJ1-1; a possible D gene is TRBD1 (5 bases). The germline V gene has CDR1 ENHRY and CDR2 SYGVKD. Between the trimmed V and J ends, which lost 8 bases and 1 base, there was a span of 14 bases. The CDR3 consists of 14 residues. The CDR3 sequence: CAIRQGTGNTEAFF. The CDR3 DNA sequence: TGTGCCATCCGGCAGGGCACCGGGAACACTGAAGCTTTCTTT.

This clone was seen ten or more times. CDR3 sequence: CASKGWRFGDNEQFF. The CDR3, as DNA: TGTGCCAGCAAAGGGTGGCGGTTTGGGGACAATGAGCAGTTCTTC. V usage is TRBV6-1 and J usage is TRBJ2-1; D not resolved. The CDR3 is made up of 15 amino acids. V gave up 7 bases and J gave up 5 bases, with 18 bases separating them. CDR1 and CDR2 (germline): MNHNS, SASEGT.

The chain employs TRBV30 and TRBJ1-1; the D gene is possibly TRBD1 (6 bases). Deletions cut 1 base from V and 12 bases from J, with 15 bases between. The CDR3 extends over 12 amino acids. Germline-derived CDR1 and CDR2 are GTSNPN and SVGIG (reference sequence). The CDR3 is CAWSGTGSQTFF. In DNA, the CDR3 is TGTGCCTGGAGTGGCACAGGGTCCCAAACTTTCTTT. The whole variable domain, filled in from reference TRBV30 and TRBJ1-1, reads SQTIHQWPATLVQPVGSPLSLECTVEGTSNPNLYWYRQAAGRGLQLLFYSVGIGQISSEVPQNLSASRPQDRQFILSSKKLLLSDSGFYLCAWSGTGSQTFFGQGTRLTVV.

The rearrangement uses TRBV27 and TRBJ2-1; a possible D gene is TRBD1 (5 bases). Between the trimmed V and J ends, which lost 2 bases and 0 bases, there was a span of 17 bases. Germline CDR1 MNHEY, CDR2 SMNVEV (reference sequence). The CDR3 has 18 residues. This chain's CDR3 is CASSLERPTGSSYNEQFF. The CDR3 nucleotides read TGTGCCAGCAGTTTAGAACGTCCAACAGGTAGCTCCTACAATGAGCAGTTCTTC.

This clone occurred a few times. The chain uses TRBV28 and TRBJ1-2, with 7 bases fitting TRBD1. Germline V gene data show CDR1 as MDHEN and CDR2 as SYDVKM. V shed 10 bases and J 3 bases; nucleotides not matched to a gene: 8. There are 13 residues in the CDR3. The CDR3 nucleotides read TGTGCCATACAGACAGGGTTGGACTATGGCTACACCTTC. This translates into CAIQTGLDYGYTF.

The chain employs TRBV30 and TRBJ1-1, with D uncertain. Germline-derived CDR1 and CDR2 are GTSNPN and SVGIG (reference sequence). V gave up 2 bases and J gave up 7 bases, with 14 bases separating them. The CDR3 totals 13 residues. The CDR3, as DNA: TGTGCCTGGAGTCACATCAACCGTGGTGAAGCTTTCTTT. Translating it yields CAWSHINRGEAFF.

This clone has only one observation. This chain connects TRBV7-2 to TRBJ2-7, with TRBD2 matching 12 bases. The V gene's germline CDR1 is SGHTA and CDR2 FQGNSA. V lost 0 bases and J lost 4; bases outside the gene matches: 13. This CDR3 has 19 residues. The CDR3 nucleotides read TGTGCCAGCAGCTTAGCGCCAGGGGCTAGCGGGGGGGCCTCTTACGAGCAGTACTTC. Translated, it gives CASSLAPGASGGASYEQYF. Filled out from reference TRBV7-2 and TRBJ2-7, the complete variable domain reads GAGVSQSPSNKVTEKGKDVELRCDPISGHTALYWYRQSLGQGLEFLIYFQGNSAPDKSGLPSDRFSAERTGGSVSTLTIQRTQQEDSAVYLCASSLAPGASGGASYEQYFGPGTRLTVT.

The chain recombines TRBV9 with TRBJ1-1; tentatively, D is TRBD1 (5 bases). Germline-derived CDR1 and CDR2 are SGDLS and YYNGEE. The V and J ends lost 0 bases and 5 bases respectively, with 14 bases between them. The CDR3 runs 15 residues. Here the CDR3 DNA reads TGTGCCAGCAGCGTAGCAGGGAAAGTGGGGACTGAAGCTTTCTTT. This codes for CASSVAGKVGTEAFF.

The chain has TRBV30 and TRBJ2-3; D unresolved. V gave up 2 bases and J gave up 6 bases, with 9 bases separating them. This CDR3 is 12 amino acids long. CDR1 is GTSNPN, CDR2 SVGIG, per germline (reference sequence). CDR3 nucleotides: TGTGCCTGGAGTCTTAGTGCGGATACGCAGTATTTT. This gives the protein CAWSLSADTQYF. Supplemented by reference TRBV30 and TRBJ2-3, the full variable domain reads SQTIHQWPATLVQPVGSPLSLECTVEGTSNPNLYWYRQAAGRGLQLLFYSVGIGQISSEVPQNLSASRPQDRQFILSSKKLLLSDSGFYLCAWSLSADTQYFGPGTRLTVL.

This clone was counted only a few times. The chain links TRBV29-1 to TRBJ1-1; D might be TRBD1 (5 bases). The CDR3 contains 13 residues. Deletions cut 1 base from V and 9 bases from J, with 15 bases between. Germline values: CDR1 SQVTM, CDR2 ANQGSEA. CDR3 nucleotide sequence: TGCAGCGTTGAAGGGAGACAGAAAGGACAAGCTTTCTTT. It is translated as CSVEGRQKGQAFF. Complete variable domain (other parts from reference TRBV29-1 and TRBJ1-1): SAVISQKPSRDICQRGTSLTIQCQVDSQVTMMFWYRQQPGQSLTLIATANQGSEATYESGFVIDKFPISRPNLTFSTLTVSNMSPEDSSIYLCSVEGRQKGQAFFGQGTRLTVV.

The rearrangement links TRBV7-9 to TRBJ1-2; D is uncertain. Germline V gene sequence: CDR1 SEHNR, CDR2 FQNEAQ (reference sequence). V shed 2 bases and J shed 4 bases, with 5 bases lying between them. The CDR3 is 12 residues long. The CDR3: CASSLRSYGYTF. The DNA of the CDR3 is TGTGCCAGCAGCTTACGGAGCTATGGCTACACCTTC.

The chain has TRBV7-8 and TRBJ2-7; no firm D call. Germline V gives CDR1 SGHVS, CDR2 FQNEAQ. The CDR3 runs 13 residues. Trimming left V 1 base short and J 3 bases short, with 7 bases between. The DNA for the CDR3 is TGTGCCAGCAGCTTAGTAGAGAGCTACGAGCAGTACTTC. Residues: CASSLVESYEQYF.

This clone was counted a single time. The genes are TRBV5-1 and TRBJ1-6; 11 nucleotides align to TRBD1. Germline CDR1 reads SGHRS; CDR2 reads YFSETQ. The length of the CDR3 is 17 residues. V lost 0 bases and J lost 9; bases outside the gene matches: 8. The CDR3 here is CASSLEVGTGGGSPLHF. In DNA form, the CDR3 reads TGCGCCAGCAGCTTGGAGGTCGGGACAGGGGGAGGTTCACCCCTCCACTTT.